The 6 T cell receptor beta chains reported below all come from one sample, sequenced in a study of T-cell memory formation after mild COVID-19 (dated by TCRdb to the early 2020s). Receptor libraries were prepared by 5' RACE. TCRdb lists the instrument as Illumina NovaSeq 6000. TCRdb passed the public sequencing reads through fastp at Q25 and MiXCR, retaining productive beta sequences. For every CDR3 protein sequence, its rows merge into one entry that carries the most common genes and DNA. For this sample there are hundreds of thousands of distinct CDR3 sequences; roughly 21% appear just once. The ten largest clones add up to approximately 12% of the sample. The sample taken for sequencing was PBMCs or a T cell subset sorted from them (not recorded which). These receptors originate from an adult woman who had mild COVID-19 (a few samples of this study predate the infection). The sample titles of this study are shuffled in the database, so cell type and time point are left out; the donor was told from shared clones.

This rearrangement joins TRBV4-1 to TRBJ2-1; the D is unclear. CDR3 length: 13 amino acids. V was cut by 6 bases and J by 5 bases, with 11 bases left in between. The germline V gene has CDR1 MGHRA and CDR2 YSYEKL. The DNA for the CDR3 is TGCGCCAGCAGTCCAGCAGTGAACAATGAGCAGTTCTTC. This translates into CASSPAVNNEQFF.

J is TRBJ2-1 and V is TRBV27; a weak D match, TRBD2 (6 bases). Germline CDR1 is MNHEY and CDR2 is SMNVEV (reference sequence). The V gene lost 0 bases and the J gene lost 2 bases, with 11 bases spanning the gap. CDR3 length equals 16 residues. CDR3 loop: CASSLSGGVTYNEQFF. The DNA for the CDR3 is TGTGCCAGCAGTTTATCTGGAGGGGTTACCTACAATGAGCAGTTCTTC.

The rearrangement links TRBV12-3 or TRBV12-4 to TRBJ2-1; 10 bases agree with TRBD1. There are 16 residues in the CDR3. V shed 3 bases and J 8 bases; nucleotides not matched to a gene: 10. CDR3 residues: CASSFYGDRGPDEQFF. The CDR3 DNA sequence: TGTGCCAGCAGTTTTTATGGGGACAGGGGACCGGATGAGCAGTTCTTC.

This clonotype came up once. The CDR3: CASSEEGPAGANVLTF. The DNA for the CDR3 is TGTGCCAGCAGTGAGGAAGGGCCAGCTGGGGCCAACGTCCTGACTTTC. The chain uses TRBV25-1 and TRBJ2-6; D is unresolved. This CDR3 has 16 amino acids. V dropped 3 bases and J dropped 2 bases, with 11 bases sitting between them. The germline gives CDR1 MGHDK, CDR2 SYGVNS.

This clonotype occurred many times. The chain is built from TRBV5-1 and TRBJ2-5; TRBD2 agrees at 8 bases. The length of the CDR3 is 16 residues. CDR1 is SGHRS, CDR2 YFSETQ, per germline. V trimming: 0 bases; J trimming: 4 bases; junction bases outside the gene matches: 8. CDR3 bases: TGCGCCAGCAGCTTGGGCTCGACTAGCGATGGAGAGACCCAGTACTTC. Its protein product is CASSLGSTSDGETQYF.

The rearrangement uses TRBV24-1 and TRBJ1-2, with 10 bases that match TRBD1. V lost 10 bases and J lost 3; bases outside the gene matches: 7. The germline CDR1 and CDR2 sequences are KGHDR and SFDVKD. The CDR3 is 14 residues long. In DNA form, the CDR3 reads TGTGCCACGGCCGGGACAGGGGTGGACTATGGCTACACCTTC. The encoded protein is CATAGTGVDYGYTF.